These 8 T cell receptor beta chains came from one sample sequenced in a study of CD8 T cells in Susac syndrome (dated by TCRdb to between 2017 and 2020). Libraries were built with the immunoSEQ multiplex PCR assay. RNA was extracted using the RNeasy kit, and roughly 0.5 to 1 microgram was reverse transcribed with random hexamers. TCRdb took the public reads, trimmed them with fastp at Q25, ran MiXCR for clone calling and kept in-frame beta chains. Rows with one shared CDR3 protein collapse into an entry with the most common genes and DNA. The sample has approximately 150,000 distinct CDR3 sequences on record, around 94% of them singletons. Jointly, the top ten make up 0.065% to 0.1% of the sample. The sample consisted of CD4+ T cells from PBMCs. The source of these receptors is a human donor in good health.

This chain joins TRBV3-1 and TRBJ1-1; D is undetermined. CDR3 length equals 16 residues. Between the trimmed V and J ends, which lost 1 base and 1 base, there was a span of 13 bases. Germline V gene lookup returns CDR1 LGHDT and CDR2 YNNKEL (reference sequence). The CDR3 sequence: CASSQASLRPNTEAFF. The CDR3 DNA follows: TGTGCCAGCAGCCAAGCTTCCCTGCGGCCGAACACTGAAGCTTTCTTT.

The sample holds one count of this clonotype. The chain joins TRBV12-3 or TRBV12-4 to TRBJ2-5; no reliable D call. Trimming shortened V by 3 bases and J by 0 bases, and 5 bases separated the two germline ends. This CDR3 region has 13 residues. The CDR3: CASSFSNQETQYF. CDR3 sequence (DNA): TGTGCCAGCAGTTTCAGCAACCAAGAGACCCAGTACTTC.

Here the CDR3 DNA reads TGTGCCTGGAGTCAGGGACAGCAGCCCCAGCATTTT. It specifies CAWSQGQQPQHF. This chain uses TRBV30 with TRBJ1-5, with 7 bases identical to TRBD1. The CDR3 length is 12 residues. V was pared by 2 bases and J by 7 bases, with 2 bases of the junction left unmatched. Germline CDR1 and CDR2: GTSNPN and SVGIG (reference sequence).

The chain recombines TRBV18 with TRBJ2-7; 9 bases are shared with TRBD1. Germline assignment: CDR1 KGHSH and CDR2 LQKENI. The CDR3 totals 14 residues. Unmatched junction bases numbered 6, after V lost 3 bases and J lost 6 bases. DNA of the CDR3: TGTGCCAGCTCACCGGCTCCGGGACAGGGCGAGCAGTACTTC. Encoded protein: CASSPAPGQGEQYF.

The rearrangement joins TRBV20-1 to TRBJ2-7, with 11 bases matching TRBD2. V shed 5 bases, J shed 2 bases, and the junction held 5 bases outside the gene matches. CDR1 and CDR2 (germline): DFQATT, SNEGSKA (reference sequence). CDR3 length equals 14 residues. The CDR3 reads CSAEGTSGTYEQYF. The DNA of the CDR3 is TGCAGTGCTGAAGGGACTAGCGGTACCTACGAGCAGTACTTC.

The chain couples TRBV19 to TRBJ2-7; 8 bases line up with TRBD2. Germline CDR1 is LNHDA and CDR2 is SQIVND (reference sequence). The CDR3 loop spans 14 amino acids. V dropped 3 bases and J dropped 3; count of bases not matched to a gene: 4. CDR3: CASSIRLAGYEQYF. CDR3 nucleotide sequence: TGTGCCAGTAGTATCAGGCTAGCGGGCTACGAGCAGTACTTC.

The V and J genes are TRBV2 and TRBJ1-1; 9 nucleotides align to TRBD1. Germline lookup yields CDR1 SNHLY and CDR2 FYNNEI. Germline trimming cut 7 bases from V and 7 bases from J; bases unmatched to any gene: 7. The length of the CDR3 is 13 residues. The CDR3 DNA reads as TGTGCCAGCACCGGACAGGGGCTGGGTGAAGCTTTCTTT. As protein: CASTGQGLGEAFF.

J is TRBJ1-2 and V is TRBV30; D unclear. CDR1 is GTSNPN and CDR2 is SVGIG in the germline V gene (reference sequence). This CDR3 has 12 residues. V lost 0 bases, J lost 4 bases, and 6 bases lay in between. CDR3 in amino acids: CAWSVHSYGYTF. The CDR3 DNA reads as TGTGCCTGGAGTGTACACAGCTATGGCTACACCTTC.